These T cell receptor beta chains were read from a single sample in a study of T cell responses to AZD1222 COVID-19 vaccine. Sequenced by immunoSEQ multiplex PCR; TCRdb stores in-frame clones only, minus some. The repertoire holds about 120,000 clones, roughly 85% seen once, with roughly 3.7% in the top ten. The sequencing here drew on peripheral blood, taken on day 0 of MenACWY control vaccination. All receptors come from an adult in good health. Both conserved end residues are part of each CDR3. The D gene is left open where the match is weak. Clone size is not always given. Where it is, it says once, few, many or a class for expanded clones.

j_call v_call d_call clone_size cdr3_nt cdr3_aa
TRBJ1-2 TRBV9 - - TGTGCCAGCGCGAGGGGAGAAGGGGCAGGGGCTTCTTACGGCTACACCTTC CASARGEGAGASYGYTF
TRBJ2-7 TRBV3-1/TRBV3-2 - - TGTGCCAGCAGCCCTAGACAGTCCTCCTACGAGCAGTACTTC CASSPRQSSYEQYF
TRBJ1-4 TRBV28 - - TGTGCCAGCAGGGGGGGGGCCCAAGGTGAAAAACTGTTTTTT CASRGGAQGEKLFF
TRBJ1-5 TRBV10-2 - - TGCGCTACAGCAGCGTCAGACTATAGCAATCAGCCCCAGCATTTT CATAASDYSNQPQHF
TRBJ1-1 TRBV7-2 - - TGTGCCAGCAGCTTAAGCAGGTGGACCGACGGAGCTTTCTTT CASSLSRWTDGAFF
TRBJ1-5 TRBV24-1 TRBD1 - TGTGCCACCAGTGACCCCGGGACAGACCATTATAGCAATCAGCCCCAGCATTTT CATSDPGTDHYSNQPQHF
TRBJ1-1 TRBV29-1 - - TGCAGCGTTGTCATAGGGATGAACACTGAAGCTTTCTTT CSVVIGMNTEAFF
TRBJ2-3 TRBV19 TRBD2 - TGTGCCAGTAGTCCAAATAGGTTAGGGTCAAGCGGGGGGGCAGCAGATACGCAGTATTTT CASSPNRLGSSGGAADTQYF
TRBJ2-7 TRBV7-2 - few TGTGCCAGCAGCCCCGGGACCCATGGAACCTACGAGCAGTACTTC CASSPGTHGTYEQYF
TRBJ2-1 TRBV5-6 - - TGTGCCAGCAGCTTGGACAGGGTTAACAATGAGCAGTTCTTC CASSLDRVNNEQFF
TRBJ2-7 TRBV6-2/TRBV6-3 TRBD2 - TGTGCCAGCAGTACTGTTACTGCGGGGGTCTACGAGCAGTACTTC CASSTVTAGVYEQYF
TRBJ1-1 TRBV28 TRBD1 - TGTGCCAGCAGGGGACAGGGGAGGACTGAAGCTTTCTTT CASRGQGRTEAFF
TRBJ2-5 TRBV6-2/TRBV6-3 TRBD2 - TGTGCCAGCAGTTACCCCATGGGACTAGCGGAAGAGACCCAGTACTTC CASSYPMGLAEETQYF
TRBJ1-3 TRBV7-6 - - TGTGCCAGCAGCTTCGGTCACAAGGGGAACTCTGGAAACACCATATATTTT CASSFGHKGNSGNTIYF
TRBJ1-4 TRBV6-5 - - TGTGCCAGCAGTTGGACGGGGGAAAAACTGTTTTTT CASSWTGEKLFF
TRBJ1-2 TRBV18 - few TGTGCCAGCTCACCGGGGGAGTACTATGGCTACACCTTC CASSPGEYYGYTF
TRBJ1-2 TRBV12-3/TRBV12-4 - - TGTGCCAGCAGTTTGACCTATGGCTACACCTTC CASSLTYGYTF
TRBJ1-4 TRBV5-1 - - TGCGCCAGCAGTCTGGTCGCAACTAATGAAAAACTGTTTTTT CASSLVATNEKLFF
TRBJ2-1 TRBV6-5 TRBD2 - TGTGCCAGCAGTTATTACAGCGGGGATCCGTACAATGAGCAGTTCTTC CASSYYSGDPYNEQFF
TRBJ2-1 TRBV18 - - TGTGCCAGCTCACCTACAGGGGGGGGTGAGCAGTTCTTC CASSPTGGGEQFF
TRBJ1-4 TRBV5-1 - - TGCGCCAGCAGCCCCACTCGGGGGCAGGTTGAAAAACTGTTTTTT CASSPTRGQVEKLFF
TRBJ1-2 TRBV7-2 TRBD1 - TGTGCCAGCAGCTCAGACAGGGTGGGAGGCTACACCTTC CASSSDRVGGYTF
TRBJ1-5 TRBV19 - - TGTGCCAGTAGTATCCGGGGGGGAAGCAATCAGCCCCAGCATTTT CASSIRGGSNQPQHF
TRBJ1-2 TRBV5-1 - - TGCGCCAGCAGCTTTGGTGTTGAGGGGGGTGGCTACACCTTC CASSFGVEGGGYTF
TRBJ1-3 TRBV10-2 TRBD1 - TGCGCCAGCAGTGACCTGACAGGGAAGTACACCATATATTTT CASSDLTGKYTIYF
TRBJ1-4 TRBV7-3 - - TGTGCCAGCAGCTTAGGAGGGAATGCGACTAATGAAAAACTGTTTTTT CASSLGGNATNEKLFF
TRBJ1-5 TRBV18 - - TGTGCCAGCTCACAAACCCCGGGGCAGCCCCAGCATTTT CASSQTPGQPQHF
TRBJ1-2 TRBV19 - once TGTGCCAGTAGATGGGGGGCCGGCTATGGCTACACCTTC CASRWGAGYGYTF
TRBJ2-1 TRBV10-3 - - TGTGCCATCAGCCGGGGAAGGGACGAGCAGTTCTTC CAISRGRDEQFF
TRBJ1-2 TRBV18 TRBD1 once TGTGCCAGCTCACCATCGACAGGGGGTTTGGATGGCTACACCTTC CASSPSTGGLDGYTF
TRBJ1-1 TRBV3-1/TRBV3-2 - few TGTGCCAGCAGCCAAGGTGGGACTGCGAACACTGAAGCTTTCTTT CASSQGGTANTEAFF
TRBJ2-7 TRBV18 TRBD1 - TGTGCCAGCTCACGGACAGGGGGTCGGAGCGAGCAGTACTTC CASSRTGGRSEQYF
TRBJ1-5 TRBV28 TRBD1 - TGTGCCAGCACCTACCGCAGGGGGATCAATCAGCCCCAGCATTTT CASTYRRGINQPQHF
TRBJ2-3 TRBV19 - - TGTGCCAGTAGTACCTCAGGGGTAGCGGAGAACTCCACAGATACGCAGTATTTT CASSTSGVAENSTDTQYF
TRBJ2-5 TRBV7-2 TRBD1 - TGTGCCAGCAGCTTAGGTGGACAGGGGTTTGAGACCCAGTACTTC CASSLGGQGFETQYF
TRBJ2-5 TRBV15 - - TGTGCCACCAGCAGAGGGGTCGGTGAGACCCAGTACTTC CATSRGVGETQYF
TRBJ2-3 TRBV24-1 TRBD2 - TGTGCCACCAGTGATTTGACTACTAGCGGGGGCACAGATACGCAGTATTTT CATSDLTTSGGTDTQYF
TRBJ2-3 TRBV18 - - TGTGCCAGCTCTCAGGAGAGCACAGATACGCAGTATTTT CASSQESTDTQYF
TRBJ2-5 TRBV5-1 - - TGCGCCAGCAGCTTGCTTCCCCAAGAGACCCAGTACTTC CASSLLPQETQYF
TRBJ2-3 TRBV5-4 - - TGTGCCCTCGGTCGGGACTTCACAGATACGCAGTATTTT CALGRDFTDTQYF
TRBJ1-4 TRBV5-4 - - TGTGCCAGCAGCGTCGACAGGTATAATGAAAAACTGTTTTTT CASSVDRYNEKLFF
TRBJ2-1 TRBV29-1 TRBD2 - TGCAGCGTTTCAGCGGGGGGGGACAATGAGCAGTTCTTC CSVSAGGDNEQFF
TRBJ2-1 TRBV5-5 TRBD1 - TGTGCCAGCAGCTTGGGGGGACAGAGTTACAATGAGCAGTTCTTC CASSLGGQSYNEQFF
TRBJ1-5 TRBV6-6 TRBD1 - TGTGCCAGCAGTTACCCCGGACAGGGCAATCAGCCCCAGCATTTT CASSYPGQGNQPQHF
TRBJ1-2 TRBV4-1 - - TGCGCCAGCAGCCCCCCCGGGACATACGATGGCTACACCTTC CASSPPGTYDGYTF